This T cell receptor beta chain was sequenced in a study of long-term antiretroviral therapy in people with HIV. The CDR3 totals 14 residues. With 0 bases clipped from V and 8 bases from J, the junction kept 3 bases outside the gene matches. From germline, CDR1 is SGHTA and CDR2 FQGNSA. Researchers ran immunoSEQ v3.0 at survey level. Using immunoSEQ multiplex PCR, the repertoire was profiled, and TCRdb retains in-frame clones only, with some absent. The repertoire holds fewer than 20,000 clones, with roughly 76% as singletons. The TCR sequence derives from a woman in her 50s with HIV. The material sequenced was unsorted PBMCs, taken 1.5 years before starting antiretroviral therapy. The rearrangement joins TRBV7-2 to TRBJ2-2; 7 nucleotides line up with TRBD2. The CDR3 spells CASSLAAGPGELFF. Here the CDR3 DNA reads TGTGCCAGCAGCTTAGCAGCGGGGCCAGGGGAGCTGTTTTTT.